This paragraph covers one TCR beta chain sequence. TCRdb's table, derived via immunoSEQ multiplex PCR, lists solely in-frame clones and lacks some. The sample contains roughly 69,000 clones, around 84% of which appear only once. J gave up 2 bases and V 5 bases, and 15 bases lay outside the gene matches. The CDR3 extends over 20 amino acids. Germline V gene lookup returns CDR1 LGHNA and CDR2 YNFKEQ. The data were taken from a study of technical replicates of blood from a few donors. The sequenced material came from PBMCs. This rearrangement joins TRBV4-2 to TRBJ2-3; 14 nucleotides match TRBD2. This TCR was sampled from a human donor in good health. Some clones in this sample may be carry-over from other donors' samples. DNA for the CDR3: TGTGCCAGCAGCACCACCGGGACTAGCGGGGGTTACCTCCTCACAGATACGCAGTATTTT. It yields the protein CASSTTGTSGGYLLTDTQYF.